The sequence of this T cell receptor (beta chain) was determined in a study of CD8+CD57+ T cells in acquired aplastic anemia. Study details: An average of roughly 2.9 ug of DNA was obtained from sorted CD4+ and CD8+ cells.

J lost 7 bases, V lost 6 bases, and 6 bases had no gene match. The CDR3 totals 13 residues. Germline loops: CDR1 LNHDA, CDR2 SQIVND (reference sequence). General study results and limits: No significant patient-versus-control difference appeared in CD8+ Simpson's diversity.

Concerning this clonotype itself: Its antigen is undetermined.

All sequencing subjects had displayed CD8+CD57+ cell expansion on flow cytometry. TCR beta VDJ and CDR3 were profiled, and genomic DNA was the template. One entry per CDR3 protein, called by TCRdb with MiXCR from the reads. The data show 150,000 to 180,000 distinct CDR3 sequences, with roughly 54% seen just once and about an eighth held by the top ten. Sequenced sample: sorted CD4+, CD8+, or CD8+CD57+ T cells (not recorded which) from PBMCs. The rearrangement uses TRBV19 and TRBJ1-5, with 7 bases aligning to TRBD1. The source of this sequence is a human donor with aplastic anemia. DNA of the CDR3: TGTGCCAGTAGCAAGGGGGCTTGGCAGCCCCAGCATTTT. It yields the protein CASSKGAWQPQHF.